One T cell receptor beta chain is described in this entry. What it recognizes is unknown. Assay: immunoSEQ multiplex PCR; the TCRdb copy retains only in-frame clones and omits some. The repertoire consists of fewer than 65,000 clones, with under 90% occurring once and the leading ten covering approximately 5.9%. The data belong to a study of a mutant IDH1 vaccine in newly diagnosed glioma. Background on the study: Eight vaccinations went to patients in weeks 1, 3, 5, 7, 11, 15, 19, 23. Study-wide findings and caveats: Immune responses arising from the vaccine appeared in more than 80% of patients.

V gave up 4 bases and J gave up 2 bases, with 12 bases separating them. The CDR3 runs to 14 residues. Germline V gene data show CDR1 as SGHVS and CDR2 as FQNEAQ. This sample's time point: week 11, during vaccination. A 20-mer mutant IDH1 peptide at 300 ug was injected subcutaneously with topical imiquimod. The gene calls are TRBV7-8 and TRBJ2-7; D is unclear. Material: PBMCs, obtained from a glioma patient whose treatment included an IDH1 peptide vaccine. The TCR was taken from a middle-aged man with glioma. CDR3 bases: TGTGCCAGCAGCTCGACTGTTACCCCCTACGAGCAGTACTTC. Protein product: CASSSTVTPYEQYF.